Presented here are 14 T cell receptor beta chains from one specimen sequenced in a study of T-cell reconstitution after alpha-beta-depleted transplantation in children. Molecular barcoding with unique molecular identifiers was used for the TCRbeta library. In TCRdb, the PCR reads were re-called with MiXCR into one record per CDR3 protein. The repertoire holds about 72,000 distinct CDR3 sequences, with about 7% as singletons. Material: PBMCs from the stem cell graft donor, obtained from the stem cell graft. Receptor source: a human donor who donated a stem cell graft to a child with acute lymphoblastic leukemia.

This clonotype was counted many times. CDR3 bases: TGCAGTGCTAGAGATCAGGGCAGTAACACTGAAGCTTTCTTT. It encodes CSARDQGSNTEAFF. This sequence joins TRBV20-1 and TRBJ1-1, with a weak D call TRBD1 (5 bases). In germline, CDR1 is DFQATT, CDR2 SNEGSKA (reference sequence). CDR3 length equals 14 residues. Deletions cut 0 bases from V and 2 bases from J, with 10 bases between.

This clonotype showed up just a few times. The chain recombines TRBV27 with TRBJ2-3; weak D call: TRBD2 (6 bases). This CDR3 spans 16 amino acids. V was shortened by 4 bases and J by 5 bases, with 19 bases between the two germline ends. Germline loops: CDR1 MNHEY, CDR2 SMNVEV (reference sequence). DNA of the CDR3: TGTGCCAGCAGTTCGAGAAAACTAGCTTGGTTAGATACGCAGTATTTT. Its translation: CASSSRKLAWLDTQYF.

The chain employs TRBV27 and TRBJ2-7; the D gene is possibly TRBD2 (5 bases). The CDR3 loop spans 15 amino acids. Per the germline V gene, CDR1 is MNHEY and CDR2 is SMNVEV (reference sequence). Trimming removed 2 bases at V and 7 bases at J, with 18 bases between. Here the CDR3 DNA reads TGTGCCAGCAGTTTACGGGGATTGGGATCGAGGGAGCAGTACTTC. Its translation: CASSLRGLGSREQYF.

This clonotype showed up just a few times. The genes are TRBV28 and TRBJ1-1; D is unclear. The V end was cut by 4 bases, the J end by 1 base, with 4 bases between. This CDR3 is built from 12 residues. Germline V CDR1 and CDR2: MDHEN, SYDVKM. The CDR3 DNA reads TGTGCCAGCAGTTACGCGAACACTGAAGCTTTCTTT. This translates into CASSYANTEAFF.

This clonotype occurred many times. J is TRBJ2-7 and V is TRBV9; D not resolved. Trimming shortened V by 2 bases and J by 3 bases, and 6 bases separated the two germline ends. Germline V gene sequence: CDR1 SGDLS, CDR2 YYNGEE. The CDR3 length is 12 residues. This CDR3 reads CASSVDGYEQYF. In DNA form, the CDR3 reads TGTGCCAGCAGCGTCGACGGCTACGAGCAGTACTTC.

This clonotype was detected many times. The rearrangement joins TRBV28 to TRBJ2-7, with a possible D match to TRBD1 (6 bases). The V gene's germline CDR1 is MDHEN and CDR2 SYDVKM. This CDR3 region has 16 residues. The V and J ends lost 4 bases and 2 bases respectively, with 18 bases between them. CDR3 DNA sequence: TGTGCCAGCAGTTCCCCCGGACAGATTAAGCCCTACGAGCAGTACTTC. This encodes CASSSPGQIKPYEQYF.

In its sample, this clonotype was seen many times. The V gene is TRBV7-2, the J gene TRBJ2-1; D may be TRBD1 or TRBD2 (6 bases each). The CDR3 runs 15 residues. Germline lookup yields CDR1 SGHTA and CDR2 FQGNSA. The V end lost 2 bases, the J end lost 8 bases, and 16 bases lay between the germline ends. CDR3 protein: CASSLQGRSSDEQFF. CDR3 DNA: TGTGCCAGCAGCTTACAGGGGAGGTCGAGTGATGAGCAGTTCTTC.

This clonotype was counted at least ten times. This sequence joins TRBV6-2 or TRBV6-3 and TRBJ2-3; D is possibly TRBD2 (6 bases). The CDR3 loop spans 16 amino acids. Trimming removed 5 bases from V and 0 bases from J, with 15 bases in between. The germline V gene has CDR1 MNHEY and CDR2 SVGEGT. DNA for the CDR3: TGTGCCAGCAGTAATGCGGGGATCACTAGCACAGATACGCAGTATTTT. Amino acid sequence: CASSNAGITSTDTQYF.

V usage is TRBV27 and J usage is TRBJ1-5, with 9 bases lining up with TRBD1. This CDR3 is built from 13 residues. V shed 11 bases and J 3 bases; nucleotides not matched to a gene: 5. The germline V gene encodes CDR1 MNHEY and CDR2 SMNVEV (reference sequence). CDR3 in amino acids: CAAGTGFNQPQHF. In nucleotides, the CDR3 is TGTGCCGCCGGGACAGGGTTCAATCAGCCCCAGCATTTT.

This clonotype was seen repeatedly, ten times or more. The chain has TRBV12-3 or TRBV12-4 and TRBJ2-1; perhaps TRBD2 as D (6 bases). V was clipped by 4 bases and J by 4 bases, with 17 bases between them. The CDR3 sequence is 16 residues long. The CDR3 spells CASSSGGVVLYNEQFF. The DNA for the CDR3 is TGTGCCAGCAGTTCCGGCGGGGTAGTTTTGTACAATGAGCAGTTCTTC.

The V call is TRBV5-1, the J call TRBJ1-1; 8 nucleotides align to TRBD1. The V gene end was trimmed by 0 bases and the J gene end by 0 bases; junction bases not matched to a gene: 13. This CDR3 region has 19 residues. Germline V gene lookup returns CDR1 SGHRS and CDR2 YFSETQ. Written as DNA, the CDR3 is TGCGCCAGCAGCTTGGAGAGTGACAGGGGCCAAAAAATGAACACTGAAGCTTTCTTT. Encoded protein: CASSLESDRGQKMNTEAFF.

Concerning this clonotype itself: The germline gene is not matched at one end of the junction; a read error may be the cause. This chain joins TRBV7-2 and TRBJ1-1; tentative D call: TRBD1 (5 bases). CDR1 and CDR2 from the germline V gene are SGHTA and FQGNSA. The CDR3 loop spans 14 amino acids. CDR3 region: CASSLQGRNAEPFF. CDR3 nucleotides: TGTGCCAGCAGCTTACAGGGACGGAACGCTGAACCTTTCTTT.

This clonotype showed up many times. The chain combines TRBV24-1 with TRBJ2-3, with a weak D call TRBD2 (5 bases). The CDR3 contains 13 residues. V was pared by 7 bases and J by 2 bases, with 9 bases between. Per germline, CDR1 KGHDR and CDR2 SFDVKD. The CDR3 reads CATRDSSTDTQYF. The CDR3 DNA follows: TGTGCCACCAGGGACTCCTCCACAGATACGCAGTATTTT.

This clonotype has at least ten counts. The CDR3 coding sequence is TGTGCCACCAGTGATGCACTTCTAGCGGGGGATCTACCTAGCACAGATACGCAGTATTTT. This gives the protein CATSDALLAGDLPSTDTQYF. The chain couples TRBV24-1 to TRBJ2-3; 10 bases map to TRBD2. The germline V gene encodes CDR1 KGHDR and CDR2 SFDVKD. This CDR3 contains 20 residues. V shed 3 bases and J 0 bases; nucleotides not matched to a gene: 14.